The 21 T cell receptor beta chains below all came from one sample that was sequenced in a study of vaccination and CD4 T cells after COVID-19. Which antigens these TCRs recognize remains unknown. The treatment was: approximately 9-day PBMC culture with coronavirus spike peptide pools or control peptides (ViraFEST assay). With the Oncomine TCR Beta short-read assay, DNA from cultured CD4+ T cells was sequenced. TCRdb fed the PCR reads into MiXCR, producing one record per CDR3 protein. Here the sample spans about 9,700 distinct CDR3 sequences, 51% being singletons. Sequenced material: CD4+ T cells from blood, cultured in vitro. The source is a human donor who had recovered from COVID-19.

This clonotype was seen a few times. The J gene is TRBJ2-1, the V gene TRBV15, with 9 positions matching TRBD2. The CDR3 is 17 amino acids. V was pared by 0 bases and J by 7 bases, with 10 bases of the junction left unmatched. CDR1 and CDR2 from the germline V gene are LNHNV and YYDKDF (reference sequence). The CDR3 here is CATSRDARLAVWNEQFF. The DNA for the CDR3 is TGTGCCACCAGCAGAGATGCAAGACTAGCGGTGTGGAATGAGCAGTTCTTC.

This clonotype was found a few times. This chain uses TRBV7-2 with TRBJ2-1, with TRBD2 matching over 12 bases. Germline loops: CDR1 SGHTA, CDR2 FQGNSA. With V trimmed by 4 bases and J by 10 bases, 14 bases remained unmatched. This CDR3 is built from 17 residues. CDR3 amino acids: CASSSNGASGRANEQFF. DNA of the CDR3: TGTGCCAGCAGCTCTAACGGGGCTAGCGGGAGGGCCAACGAGCAGTTCTTC.

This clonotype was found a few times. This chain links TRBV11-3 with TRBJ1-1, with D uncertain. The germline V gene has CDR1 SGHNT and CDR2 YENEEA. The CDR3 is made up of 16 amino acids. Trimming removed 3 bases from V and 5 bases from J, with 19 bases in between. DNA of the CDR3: TGTGCCAGCAGCTTTTCAGCGTTAGGTGGAGGGACTGAAGCTTTCTTT. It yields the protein CASSFSALGGGTEAFF.

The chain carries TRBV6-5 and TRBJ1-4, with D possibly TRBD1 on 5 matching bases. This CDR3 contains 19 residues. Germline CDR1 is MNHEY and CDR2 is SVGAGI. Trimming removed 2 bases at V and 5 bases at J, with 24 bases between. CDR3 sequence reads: CASSYPRTGPTRTNEKLFF. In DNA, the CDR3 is TGTGCCAGCAGTTACCCTCGGACGGGACCCACAAGAACAAATGAAAAACTGTTTTTT.

In DNA form, the CDR3 reads TGTGCCAGCAGTGAAGACCAGGGGTCGAACACCGGGGAGCTGTTTTTT. Translating it yields CASSEDQGSNTGELFF. The rearrangement joins TRBV2 to TRBJ2-2; maybe TRBD1 (6 bases). There are 16 residues in the CDR3. Germline CDR1 reads SNHLY; CDR2 reads FYNNEI. V was pared by 1 base and J by 0 bases, with 9 bases between.

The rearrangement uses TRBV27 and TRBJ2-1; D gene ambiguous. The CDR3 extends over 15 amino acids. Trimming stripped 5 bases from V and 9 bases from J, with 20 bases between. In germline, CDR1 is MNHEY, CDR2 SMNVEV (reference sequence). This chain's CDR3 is CASSAFMLGFGEQFF. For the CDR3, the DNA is TGTGCCAGCAGTGCATTCATGTTGGGGTTCGGTGAGCAGTTCTTC.

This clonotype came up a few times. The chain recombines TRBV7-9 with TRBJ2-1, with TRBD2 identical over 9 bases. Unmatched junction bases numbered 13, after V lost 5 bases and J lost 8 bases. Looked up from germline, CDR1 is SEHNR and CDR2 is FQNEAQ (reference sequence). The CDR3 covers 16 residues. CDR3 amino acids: CASSLGKRGVSDEQFF. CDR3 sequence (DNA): TGTGCCAGCAGCCTAGGCAAGCGGGGGGTTTCGGATGAGCAGTTCTTC.

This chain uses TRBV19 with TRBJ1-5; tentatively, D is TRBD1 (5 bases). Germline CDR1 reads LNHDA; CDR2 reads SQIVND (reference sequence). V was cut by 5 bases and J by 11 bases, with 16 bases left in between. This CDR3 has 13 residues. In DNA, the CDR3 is TGTGCCAGTAGTCCCGGGGGGGTCAGGGCCCAGCATTTT. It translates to CASSPGGVRAQHF.

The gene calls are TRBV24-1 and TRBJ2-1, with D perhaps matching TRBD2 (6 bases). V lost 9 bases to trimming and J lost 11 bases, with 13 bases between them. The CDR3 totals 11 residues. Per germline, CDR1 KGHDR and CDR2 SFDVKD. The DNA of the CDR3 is TGTGCCACCGCGAACGGGGGTAAGCAGTTCTTC. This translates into CATANGGKQFF.

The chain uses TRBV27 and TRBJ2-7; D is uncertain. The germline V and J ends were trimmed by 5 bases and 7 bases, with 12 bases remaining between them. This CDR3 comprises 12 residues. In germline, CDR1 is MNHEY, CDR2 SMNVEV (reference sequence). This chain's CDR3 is CASSTSPTEQYF. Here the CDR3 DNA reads TGTGCCAGCAGTACATCCCCTACTGAGCAGTACTTC.

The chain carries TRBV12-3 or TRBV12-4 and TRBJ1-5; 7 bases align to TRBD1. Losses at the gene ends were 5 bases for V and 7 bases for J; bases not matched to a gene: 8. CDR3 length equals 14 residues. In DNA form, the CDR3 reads TGTGCCAGCAGTCCTGGGTCAGGGGGGCAGCCCCAGCATTTT. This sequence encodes CASSPGSGGQPQHF.

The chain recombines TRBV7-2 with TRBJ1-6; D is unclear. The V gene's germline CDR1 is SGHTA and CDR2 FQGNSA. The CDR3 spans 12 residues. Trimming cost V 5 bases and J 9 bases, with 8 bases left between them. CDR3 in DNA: TGTGCCAGCAGCCTGGAGCGTTCACCCCTCCACTTT. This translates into CASSLERSPLHF.

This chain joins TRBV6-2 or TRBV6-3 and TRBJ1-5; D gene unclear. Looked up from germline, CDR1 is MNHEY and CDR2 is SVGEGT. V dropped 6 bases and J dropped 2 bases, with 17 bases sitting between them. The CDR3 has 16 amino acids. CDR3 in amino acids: CASSQPRGYGNQPQHF. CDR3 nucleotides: TGTGCCAGCAGCCAACCCCGAGGGTACGGCAATCAGCCCCAGCATTTT.

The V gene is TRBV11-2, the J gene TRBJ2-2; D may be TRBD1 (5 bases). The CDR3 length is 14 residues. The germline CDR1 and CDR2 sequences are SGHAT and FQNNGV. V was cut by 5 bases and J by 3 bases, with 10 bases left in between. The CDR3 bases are TGTGCCAGCAGCCCTCTCAGGGACACCGGGGAGCTGTTTTTT. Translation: CASSPLRDTGELFF.

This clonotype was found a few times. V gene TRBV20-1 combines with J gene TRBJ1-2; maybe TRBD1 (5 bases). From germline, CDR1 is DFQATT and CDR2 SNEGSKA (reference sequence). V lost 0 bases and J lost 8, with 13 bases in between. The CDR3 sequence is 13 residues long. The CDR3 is CSARDQGAWGYTF. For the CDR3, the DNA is TGCAGTGCTAGAGATCAAGGGGCTTGGGGCTACACCTTC.

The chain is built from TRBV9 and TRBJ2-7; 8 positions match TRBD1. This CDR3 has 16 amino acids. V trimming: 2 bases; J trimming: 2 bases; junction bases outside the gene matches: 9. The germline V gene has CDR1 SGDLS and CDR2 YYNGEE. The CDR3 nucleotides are TGTGCCAGCAGCGTCCGCGGACAGGGAGGAGCCTACGAGCAGTACTTC. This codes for CASSVRGQGGAYEQYF.

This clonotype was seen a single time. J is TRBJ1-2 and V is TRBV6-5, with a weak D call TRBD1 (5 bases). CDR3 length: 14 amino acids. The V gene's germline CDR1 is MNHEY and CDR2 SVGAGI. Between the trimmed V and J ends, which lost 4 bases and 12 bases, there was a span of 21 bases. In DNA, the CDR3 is TGTGCCAGCAGTTCGACAGAGGCACCCAGCGGCCACACCTTC. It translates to CASSSTEAPSGHTF.

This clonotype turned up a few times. The CDR3 sequence is CASSLMGQGNTEAFF. The CDR3 coding sequence is TGTGCCAGCAGCTTAATGGGACAGGGGAACACTGAAGCTTTCTTT. The rearrangement uses TRBV11-2 and TRBJ1-1; 9 bases are shared with TRBD1. With 2 bases clipped from V and 1 base from J, the junction kept 2 bases outside the gene matches. Germline loops: CDR1 SGHAT, CDR2 FQNNGV. The CDR3 consists of 15 residues.

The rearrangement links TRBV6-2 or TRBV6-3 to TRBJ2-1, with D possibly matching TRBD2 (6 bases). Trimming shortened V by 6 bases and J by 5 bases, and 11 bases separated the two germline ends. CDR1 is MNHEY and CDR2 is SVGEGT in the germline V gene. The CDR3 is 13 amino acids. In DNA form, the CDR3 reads TGTGCCAGCAGCATCCGGGAGAACAATGAGCAGTTCTTC. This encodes CASSIRENNEQFF.

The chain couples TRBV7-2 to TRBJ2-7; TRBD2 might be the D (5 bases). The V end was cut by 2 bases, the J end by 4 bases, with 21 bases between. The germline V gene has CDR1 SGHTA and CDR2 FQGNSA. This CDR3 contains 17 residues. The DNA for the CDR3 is TGTGCCAGCAGCTTAAAACCGTGGAGCGGATTTCCATACGAGCAGTACTTC. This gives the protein CASSLKPWSGFPYEQYF.

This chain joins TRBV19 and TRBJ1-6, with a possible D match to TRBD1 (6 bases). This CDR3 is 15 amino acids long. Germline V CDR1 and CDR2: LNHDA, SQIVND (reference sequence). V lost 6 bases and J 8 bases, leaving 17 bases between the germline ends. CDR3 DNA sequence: TGTGCCAGTAGAGAACAGGGATGGGGCGATTCACCCCTCCACTTT. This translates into CASREQGWGDSPLHF.